The entry below describes one TCR beta chain. Its specificity is unknown. The sample is drawn from a study of Tregs in tolerant kidney transplant recipients. This CDR3 region has 16 residues. The junction had 5 bases not matched to a gene; V was cut back by 3 bases and J by 1 base. Germline CDR1 reads LGHNA; CDR2 reads YNFKEQ. Here immunoSEQ multiplex PCR was the method, and the copy in TCRdb shows in-frame clones only, minus some. This repertoire shows 200,000 to 300,000 clones, roughly 84% found once; its top ten account for less than 0.75%. Study observations and caveats: Findings come from small patient numbers and require larger validation.

V gene TRBV4-2 combines with J gene TRBJ2-5; 10 bases map to TRBD1. This sequence was found in a human donor in good health. Sample: CD4+ T cells from blood. The CDR3 loop is CASSHRDRGGQETQYF. The DNA for the CDR3 is TGTGCCAGCAGCCACCGGGACAGGGGAGGCCAAGAGACCCAGTACTTC.